The present T cell receptor (beta chain) was sequenced within a study of T-cell memory formation after mild COVID-19. Whole-study context: Clusters were largely donor specific.

Trimming shortened V by 6 bases and J by 4 bases, and 21 bases separated the two germline ends. This CDR3 contains 16 residues. Study-level points and caveats: Within pre-infection memory, some responding clones were found, suggesting cross-reactive memory joined. CD4/CD8 balance characterized clones contracting day 15 to 85, and CD4+ skew characterized later expanders.

From 5'RACE with constant-segment primers came TCR alpha and TCR beta cDNA libraries that carried sample barcodes and UMIs. TCRdb reanalysed the 5' RACE reads using MiXCR and keeps one entry per CDR3 protein. The sample lists around 500,000 distinct CDR3 sequences; 15% to 20% were seen once. This clonotype was counted a few times. The antigen remains unidentified. The specimen was PBMCs or a T cell subset sorted from them (not recorded which). This chain joins TRBV12-3 or TRBV12-4 and TRBJ1-1; D ambiguous. This receptor was taken from an adult woman who had mild COVID-19 (a few samples of this study predate the infection). Cell type and time point are not known. CDR3 coding DNA: TGTGCCAGCAGGGGATTCTGGCTATCCGCGGGCACTGAAGCTTTCTTT. This sequence encodes CASRGFWLSAGTEAFF.